This is a list of T cell receptor beta chains from one sample in a study of T cell repertoires in aging, cancer and after chemotherapy. TCRdb reprocessed the multiplex PCR reads via MiXCR and lists one record per CDR3 protein. This sample has about 3,000 distinct CDR3 sequences, with approximately 28% found just once. Source material: blood. These receptors were collected from a human donor in good health. CDR3s include the opening cysteine and the closing phenylalanine or tryptophan. A D gene is named only where the DNA matches it firmly. Size is stated for part of the rows, as once, few or many counts, or as a class when the clone is expanded.

size: medium-sized
J: TRBJ2-1
D: NA
V: TRBV20-1
DNA: TGCAGTGCTAGGCCCCCTATCGTTGAGCAGTTCTTC
CDR3: CSARPPIVEQFF

size: few
J: TRBJ1-2
D: NA
V: TRBV20-1
DNA: TGCAGTGCTAGAAGCGGCTATGGCTACACCTTC
CDR3: CSARSGYGYTF

size: medium-sized
J: TRBJ1-5
D: TRBD1
V: TRBV30
DNA: TGTGCCTGGAGTGCCGGGACAGGTCATCAGCCCCAGCATTTT
CDR3: CAWSAGTGHQPQHF

size: medium-sized
J: TRBJ1-1
D: NA
V: TRBV20-1
DNA: TGCAGTGCTAGAGAGGGGGCGCAAGGAGCTTTCTTT
CDR3: CSAREGAQGAFF

size: medium-sized
J: TRBJ1-3
D: NA
V: TRBV6-1
DNA: TGTGCCAGCAGTGTAACCTCTGGAAACACCATATATTTT
CDR3: CASSVTSGNTIYF

size: medium-sized
J: TRBJ1-2
D: NA
V: TRBV27
DNA: TGTGCCAGCAGTTTCAGGGCAGGGGAAACTGGCTACACCTTC
CDR3: CASSFRAGETGYTF

size: medium-sized
J: TRBJ1-2
D: TRBD1
V: TRBV5-4
DNA: TGTGCCAGCAGCGTGACAGGGGTGGGGGGCTACACCTTC
CDR3: CASSVTGVGGYTF

size: medium-sized
J: TRBJ1-2
D: NA
V: TRBV27
DNA: TGTGCCAGCAGTTTAAGGTTTGGGTTTGCCGGAAACTATGGCTACACCTTC
CDR3: CASSLRFGFAGNYGYTF

size: medium-sized
J: TRBJ2-2
D: NA
V: TRBV6-4
DNA: TGTGCCAGCAGTGACAGGGACACCGGGGAGCTGTTTTTT
CDR3: CASSDRDTGELFF

size: medium-sized
J: TRBJ2-3
D: NA
V: TRBV6-1
DNA: TGTGCCAGCAGTGAAGCTGGCGGGTATACGCAGTATTTT
CDR3: CASSEAGGYTQYF

size: NA
J: TRBJ2-7
D: TRBD2
V: TRBV11-2
DNA: TGTGCCAGCAGCTTAGGGACTAGCGGGAGTCGTTACGAGCAGTACTTC
CDR3: CASSLGTSGSRYEQYF

size: large
J: TRBJ2-7
D: NA
V: TRBV6-5
DNA: TGTGCCAGCAGTTACGCGGGTACCTACGAGCAGTACTTC
CDR3: CASSYAGTYEQYF

size: medium-sized
J: TRBJ2-5
D: TRBD1
V: TRBV6-1
DNA: TGTGCCAGCAGGGCACCGGGACAGGGTGGCGAGACCCAGTACTTC
CDR3: CASRAPGQGGETQYF

size: medium-sized
J: TRBJ2-3
D: NA
V: TRBV24-1
DNA: TGTGCCACCAGTGAGCCAGGGACAGATACGCAGTATTTT
CDR3: CATSEPGTDTQYF

size: medium-sized
J: TRBJ1-3
D: TRBD1
V: TRBV18
DNA: TGTGCCAGCTCATCCTCGGACAGGGCCGAAAACACCATATATTTT
CDR3: CASSSSDRAENTIYF

size: once
J: TRBJ2-7
D: NA
V: TRBV5-4
DNA: TGTGCCAGCAGCGAAGTAGGACCATCGGGGGAGCAGTACTTC
CDR3: CASSEVGPSGEQYF

size: NA
J: TRBJ1-5
D: NA
V: TRBV12-3/TRBV12-4
DNA: TGTGCCAGCAGTTTTTGGAATCAGCCCCAGCATTTT
CDR3: CASSFWNQPQHF

size: NA
J: TRBJ2-7
D: NA
V: TRBV29-1
DNA: TGCAGCGCCCTAGGTCGGCAGGGAGGTGGCGAGCAGTACTTC
CDR3: CSALGRQGGGEQYF

size: NA
J: TRBJ1-1
D: NA
V: TRBV12-3/TRBV12-4
DNA: TGTGCCAGCAGTTTAATCGGCTCGGAAGCTTTCTTT
CDR3: CASSLIGSEAFF

size: medium-sized
J: TRBJ1-4
D: NA
V: TRBV19
DNA: TGTGCCAGTAGTATAAGGGGCCCGGGAGGAGAAAAACTGTTTTTT
CDR3: CASSIRGPGGEKLFF

size: medium-sized
J: TRBJ2-7
D: TRBD2
V: TRBV5-4
DNA: TGTGCCATGGTGGCTAGCGGGAGGGAAGAGCAGTACTTC
CDR3: CAMVASGREEQYF

size: NA
J: TRBJ1-4
D: NA
V: TRBV20-1
DNA: TGCAGTGCTAGGCGGGGGGGAGCAACTAATGAAAAACTGTTTTTT
CDR3: CSARRGGATNEKLFF

size: NA
J: TRBJ2-1
D: TRBD2
V: TRBV6-2/TRBV6-3
DNA: TGTGCCAGCAGTTACTCCCCTCCTAGCGGGGTCTACAATGAGCAGTTCTTC
CDR3: CASSYSPPSGVYNEQFF

size: NA
J: TRBJ2-1
D: TRBD1
V: TRBV29-1
DNA: TGCAGCGTTGTGGGACAGGGGGCCTACAATGAGCAGTTCTTC
CDR3: CSVVGQGAYNEQFF

size: NA
J: TRBJ1-5
D: NA
V: TRBV6-2/TRBV6-3
DNA: TGTGCCAGCAGTCTGTTAAGGAGCAATCAGCCCCAGCATTTT
CDR3: CASSLLRSNQPQHF

size: medium-sized
J: TRBJ2-2
D: NA
V: TRBV6-4
DNA: TGTGCCAGCAGTGAGGGGGGTGCCGGGGAGCTGTTTTTT
CDR3: CASSEGGAGELFF

size: NA
J: TRBJ2-7
D: NA
V: TRBV5-1
DNA: TGCGCCAGCAGCTTGGGGACAGATGTCTACGAGCAGTACTTC
CDR3: CASSLGTDVYEQYF

size: medium-sized
J: TRBJ2-7
D: TRBD1
V: TRBV5-5
DNA: TGTGCCAGCAGCACAGGGGGCTTCCACTACGAGCAGTACTTC
CDR3: CASSTGGFHYEQYF

size: medium-sized
J: TRBJ2-1
D: TRBD2
V: TRBV27
DNA: TGTGCCAGCAGTGCCACTAGCGCTGGTGAGCAGTTCTTC
CDR3: CASSATSAGEQFF

size: NA
J: TRBJ2-7
D: NA
V: TRBV9
DNA: TGTGCCAGCAGCGTAGGTCGGGGGGCGCGGGAGCAGTACTTC
CDR3: CASSVGRGAREQYF

size: few
J: TRBJ2-7
D: NA
V: TRBV28
DNA: TGTGCCAGCAGTTTAGATCCCGGGTCATACGAGCAGTACTTC
CDR3: CASSLDPGSYEQYF

size: few
J: TRBJ2-2
D: TRBD1
V: TRBV5-1
DNA: TGCGCCAGCAGCGCGGACAGGGGGCTGGGCACCGGGGAGCTGTTTTTT
CDR3: CASSADRGLGTGELFF

size: medium-sized
J: TRBJ1-2
D: NA
V: TRBV7-9
DNA: TGTGCCAGCAGCTTCTTACGGGGGAGCGGCTACACCTTC
CDR3: CASSFLRGSGYTF

size: NA
J: TRBJ2-7
D: TRBD1
V: TRBV6-5
DNA: TGTGCCAGCAGCTTGGTTGGCCGACAGGGGGTTTACGAGCAGTACTTC
CDR3: CASSLVGRQGVYEQYF

size: medium-sized
J: TRBJ2-7
D: NA
V: TRBV20-1
DNA: TGCAGTGCTAGAGCAGGGGACTACGAGCAGTACTTC
CDR3: CSARAGDYEQYF